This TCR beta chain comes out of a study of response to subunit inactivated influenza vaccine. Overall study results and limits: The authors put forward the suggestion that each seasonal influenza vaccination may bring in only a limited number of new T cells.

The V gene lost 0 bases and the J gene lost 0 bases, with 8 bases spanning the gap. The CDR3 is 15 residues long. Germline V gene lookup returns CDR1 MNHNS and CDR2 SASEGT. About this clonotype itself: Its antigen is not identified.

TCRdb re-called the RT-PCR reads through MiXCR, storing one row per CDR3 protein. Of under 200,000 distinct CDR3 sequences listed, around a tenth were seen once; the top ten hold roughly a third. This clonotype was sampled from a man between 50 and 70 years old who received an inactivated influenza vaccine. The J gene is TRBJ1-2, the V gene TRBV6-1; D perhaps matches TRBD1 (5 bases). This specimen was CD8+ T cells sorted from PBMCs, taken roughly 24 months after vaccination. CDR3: CASSEAVTANYGYTF. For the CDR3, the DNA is TGTGCCAGCAGTGAAGCTGTGACAGCTAACTATGGCTACACCTTC.